These 9 T cell receptor beta chains were sequenced from one sample in a study of T cells after yellow fever vaccination. TCRdb reanalysed the 5' RACE reads using MiXCR and keeps one entry per CDR3 protein. This table holds about 150,000 distinct CDR3 sequences, approximately 6.2% found once. The source was CD4+ T cells sorted from PBMCs, collected on the day of the first yellow fever vaccination. These receptors were taken from a man between 18 and 35 years old who received the YFV17D yellow fever vaccine.

The chain is built from TRBV20-1 and TRBJ2-3; D might be TRBD1 (6 bases). Looked up from germline, CDR1 is DFQATT and CDR2 is SNEGSKA (reference sequence). V was trimmed by 0 bases and J by 1 base, leaving 14 bases between them. This CDR3 comprises 16 residues. The CDR3 protein is CSARDLRGWGTDTQYF. The DNA for the CDR3 is TGCAGTGCTAGAGATCTCAGGGGATGGGGCACAGATACGCAGTATTTT.

In this sample, this clonotype turned up many times. The chain carries TRBV12-3 or TRBV12-4 and TRBJ1-4; 9 bases are shared with TRBD1. The CDR3 consists of 15 residues. The trim removed 6 bases at V and 4 bases at J, leaving 6 bases unmatched. CDR3 DNA: TGTGCCAGCAGCCCCACAGGGGGCTATAATGAAAAACTGTTTTTT. Residues: CASSPTGGYNEKLFF.

In its sample, this clonotype was seen many times. The chain links TRBV2 to TRBJ2-6; possible D gene TRBD1, 6 bases. V gave up 7 bases and J gave up 0 bases, with 10 bases separating them. This CDR3 contains 15 residues. Germline V gives CDR1 SNHLY, CDR2 FYNNEI. The CDR3 spells CASKDRTSGANVLTF. CDR3 nucleotides: TGTGCCAGCAAGGACAGAACCTCTGGGGCCAACGTCCTGACTTTC.

In its sample, this clonotype was seen a few times. V usage is TRBV4-3 and J usage is TRBJ2-3; D is uncertain. In germline, CDR1 is LGHNA, CDR2 YSLEER. V dropped 0 bases and J dropped 2 bases, with 6 bases sitting between them. The CDR3 runs 14 residues. DNA for the CDR3: TGCGCCAGCAGCCAAGAGGTAGTCACAGATACGCAGTATTTT. Translation: CASSQEVVTDTQYF.

The sample holds many counts of this clonotype. The gene calls are TRBV7-2 and TRBJ2-3; D is ambiguous. Germline values: CDR1 SGHTA, CDR2 FQGNSA. Trimming took off 5 bases at V and 9 bases at J, with 15 bases between the two ends. There are 13 residues in the CDR3. Written as DNA, the CDR3 is TGTGCCAGCAGCGCCCCTGGGTCCTCAACGCAGTATTTT. It is translated as CASSAPGSSTQYF.

This clonotype was picked up many times. This chain links TRBV5-1 with TRBJ1-4; D is perhaps TRBD1 (6 bases). In germline, CDR1 is SGHRS, CDR2 YFSETQ. Trimming shortened V by 4 bases and J by 1 base, and 11 bases separated the two germline ends. The CDR3 consists of 15 residues. The CDR3 DNA reads TGCGCCAGCAGCCCCCGACAGGAAACTAATGAAAAACTGTTTTTT. The encoded protein is CASSPRQETNEKLFF.

This sequence joins TRBV7-9 and TRBJ2-5; no reliable D call. Trimming removed 1 base from V and 1 base from J, with 16 bases in between. The CDR3 runs to 17 residues. Germline assignment: CDR1 SEHNR and CDR2 FQNEAQ (reference sequence). The CDR3 sequence: CASSLVQTSRPQETQYF. DNA for the CDR3: TGTGCCAGCAGCTTAGTTCAAACATCCCGTCCCCAAGAGACCCAGTACTTC.

The chain carries TRBV5-4 and TRBJ2-5; either TRBD1 or TRBD2 may fit D (5 bases each). The germline V gene has CDR1 SGHNT and CDR2 YYREEE (reference sequence). The length of the CDR3 is 15 residues. The V and J ends lost 4 bases and 5 bases respectively, with 18 bases between them. The CDR3 region has the DNA TGTGCCAGCAGCCCCGGGATGGGGGTCGGGGAGACCCAGTACTTC. Encoded protein: CASSPGMGVGETQYF.

This clonotype occurred many times. The chain has TRBV7-8 and TRBJ2-7; maybe TRBD2 (6 bases). V was cut by 2 bases and J by 2 bases, with 13 bases left in between. This CDR3 comprises 15 residues. The germline gives CDR1 SGHVS, CDR2 FQNEAQ. The DNA for the CDR3 is TGTGCCAGCAGCTTACCTGGCGGGGAGGCCTACGAGCAGTACGTC. Amino acid sequence: CASSLPGGEAYEQYV.